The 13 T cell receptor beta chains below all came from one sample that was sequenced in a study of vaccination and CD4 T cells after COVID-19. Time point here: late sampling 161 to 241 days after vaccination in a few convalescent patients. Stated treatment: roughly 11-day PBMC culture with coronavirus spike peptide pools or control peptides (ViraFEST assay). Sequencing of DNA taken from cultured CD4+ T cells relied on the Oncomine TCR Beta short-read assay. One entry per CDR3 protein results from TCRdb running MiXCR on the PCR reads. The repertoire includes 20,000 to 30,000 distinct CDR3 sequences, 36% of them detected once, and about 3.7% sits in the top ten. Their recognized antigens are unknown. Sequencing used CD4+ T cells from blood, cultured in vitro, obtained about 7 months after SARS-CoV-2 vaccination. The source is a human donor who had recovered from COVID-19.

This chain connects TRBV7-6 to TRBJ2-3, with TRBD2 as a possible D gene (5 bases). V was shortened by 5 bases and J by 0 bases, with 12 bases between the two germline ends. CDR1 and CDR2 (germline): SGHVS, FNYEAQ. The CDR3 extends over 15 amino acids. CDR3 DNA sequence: TGTGCCAGCAGCCCCCGGACGGGGAGCACAGATACGCAGTATTTT. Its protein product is CASSPRTGSTDTQYF.

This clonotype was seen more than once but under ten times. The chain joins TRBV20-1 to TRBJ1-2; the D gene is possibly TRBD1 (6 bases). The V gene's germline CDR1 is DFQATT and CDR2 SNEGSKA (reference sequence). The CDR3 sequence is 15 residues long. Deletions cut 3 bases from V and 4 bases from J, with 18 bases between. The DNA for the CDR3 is TGCAGTGCTAGTGAACCCGGGGGCAGGTTCTATGGCTACACCTTC. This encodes CSASEPGGRFYGYTF.

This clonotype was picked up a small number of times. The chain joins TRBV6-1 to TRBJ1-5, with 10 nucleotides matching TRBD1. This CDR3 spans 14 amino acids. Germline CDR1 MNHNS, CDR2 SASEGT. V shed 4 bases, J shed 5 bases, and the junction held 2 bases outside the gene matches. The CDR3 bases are TGTGCCAGCAGTGGACAGGGGGCGCATCAGCCCCAGCATTTT. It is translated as CASSGQGAHQPQHF.

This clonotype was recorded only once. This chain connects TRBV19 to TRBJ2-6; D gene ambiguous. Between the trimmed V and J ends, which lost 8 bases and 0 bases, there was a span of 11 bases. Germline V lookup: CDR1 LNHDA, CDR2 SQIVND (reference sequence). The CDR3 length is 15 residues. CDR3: CASHPRFSGANVLTF. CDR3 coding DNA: TGTGCCAGTCATCCGCGGTTCTCTGGGGCCAACGTCCTGACTTTC.

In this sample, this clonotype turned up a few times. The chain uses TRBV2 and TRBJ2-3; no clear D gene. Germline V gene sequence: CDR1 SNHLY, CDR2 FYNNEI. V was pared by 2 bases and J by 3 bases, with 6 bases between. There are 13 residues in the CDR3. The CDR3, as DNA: TGTGCCAGCAGTGAATTGCGGACAGATACGCAGTATTTT. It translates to CASSELRTDTQYF. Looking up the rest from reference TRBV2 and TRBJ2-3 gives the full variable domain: EPEVTQTPSHQVTQMGQEVILRCVPISNHLYFYWYRQILGQKVEFLVSFYNNEISEKSEIFDDQFSVERPDGSNFTLKIRSTKLEDSAMYFCASSELRTDTQYFGPGTRLTVL.

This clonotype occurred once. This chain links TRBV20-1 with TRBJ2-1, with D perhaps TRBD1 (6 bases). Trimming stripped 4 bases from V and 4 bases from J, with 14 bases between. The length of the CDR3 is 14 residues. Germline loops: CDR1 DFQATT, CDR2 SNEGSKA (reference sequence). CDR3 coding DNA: TGCAGTGCTATAAACAGGGACCCGTACAATGAGCAGTTCTTC. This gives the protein CSAINRDPYNEQFF.

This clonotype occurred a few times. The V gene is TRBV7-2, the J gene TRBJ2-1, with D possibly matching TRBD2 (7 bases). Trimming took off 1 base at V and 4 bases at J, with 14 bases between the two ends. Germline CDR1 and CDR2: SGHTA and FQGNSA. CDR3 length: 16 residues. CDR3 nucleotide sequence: TGTGCCAGCAGCTTAGTTCCTAGCGGACAGTACAATGAGCAGTTCTTC. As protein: CASSLVPSGQYNEQFF.

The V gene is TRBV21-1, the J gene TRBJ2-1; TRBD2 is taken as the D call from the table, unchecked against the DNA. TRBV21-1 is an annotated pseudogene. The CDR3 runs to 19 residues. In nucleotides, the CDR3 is TGTGCCAGCAGCAATCCGAGAACTAGCGGGACGAGGTCGGACAATGAGCAGTTCTTC. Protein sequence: CASSNPRTSGTRSDNEQFF.

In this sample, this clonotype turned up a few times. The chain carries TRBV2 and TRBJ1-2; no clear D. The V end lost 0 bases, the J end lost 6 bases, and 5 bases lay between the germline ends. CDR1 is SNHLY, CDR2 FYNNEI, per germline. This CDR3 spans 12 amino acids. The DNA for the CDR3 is TGTGCCAGCAGTGAAGCGTGGGATGGCTACACCTTC. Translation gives CASSEAWDGYTF.

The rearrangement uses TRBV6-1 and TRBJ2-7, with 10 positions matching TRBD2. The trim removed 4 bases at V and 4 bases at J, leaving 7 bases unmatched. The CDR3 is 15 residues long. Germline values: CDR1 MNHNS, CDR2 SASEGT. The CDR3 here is CASSGTGLASYEQYF. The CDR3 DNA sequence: TGTGCCAGCAGTGGAACGGGACTAGCGAGTTACGAGCAGTACTTC.

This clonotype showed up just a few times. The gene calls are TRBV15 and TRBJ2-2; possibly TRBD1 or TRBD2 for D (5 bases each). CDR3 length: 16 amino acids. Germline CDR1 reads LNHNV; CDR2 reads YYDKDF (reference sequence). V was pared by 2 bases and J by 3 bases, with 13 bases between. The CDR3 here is CATSRRVLGDTGELFF. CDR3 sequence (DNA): TGTGCCACCAGCAGAAGGGTGCTGGGGGACACCGGGGAGCTGTTTTTT.

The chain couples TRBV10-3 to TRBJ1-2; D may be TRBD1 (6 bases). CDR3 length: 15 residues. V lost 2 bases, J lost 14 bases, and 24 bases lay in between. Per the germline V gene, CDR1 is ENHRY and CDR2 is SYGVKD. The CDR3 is CAISEAPGAAGRFTF. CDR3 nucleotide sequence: TGTGCCATCAGTGAGGCCCCGGGGGCCGCGGGGCGTTTTACCTTC.

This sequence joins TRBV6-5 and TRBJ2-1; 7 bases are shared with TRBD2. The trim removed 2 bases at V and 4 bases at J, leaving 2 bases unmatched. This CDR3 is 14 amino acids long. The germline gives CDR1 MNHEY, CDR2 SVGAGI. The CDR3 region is CASSYAGEYNEQFF. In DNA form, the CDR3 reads TGTGCCAGCAGTTACGCGGGAGAATACAATGAGCAGTTCTTC.